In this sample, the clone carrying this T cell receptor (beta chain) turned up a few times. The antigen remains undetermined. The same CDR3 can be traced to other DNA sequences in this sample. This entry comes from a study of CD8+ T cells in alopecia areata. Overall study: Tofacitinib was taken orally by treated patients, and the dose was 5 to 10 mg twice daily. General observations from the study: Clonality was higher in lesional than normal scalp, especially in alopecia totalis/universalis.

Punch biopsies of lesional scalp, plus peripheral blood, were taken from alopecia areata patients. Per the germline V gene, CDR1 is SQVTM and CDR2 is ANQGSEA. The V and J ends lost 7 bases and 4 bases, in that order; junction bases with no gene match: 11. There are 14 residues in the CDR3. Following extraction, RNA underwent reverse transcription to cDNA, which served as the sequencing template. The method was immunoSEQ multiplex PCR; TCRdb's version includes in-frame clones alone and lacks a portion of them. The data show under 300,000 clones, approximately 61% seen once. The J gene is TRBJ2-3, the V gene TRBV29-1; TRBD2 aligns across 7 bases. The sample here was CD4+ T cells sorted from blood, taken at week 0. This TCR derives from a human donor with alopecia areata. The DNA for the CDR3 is TGCAGCGCCATGGGAGGGAGTAGGCCAGATACGCAGTATTTT. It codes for CSAMGGSRPDTQYF.